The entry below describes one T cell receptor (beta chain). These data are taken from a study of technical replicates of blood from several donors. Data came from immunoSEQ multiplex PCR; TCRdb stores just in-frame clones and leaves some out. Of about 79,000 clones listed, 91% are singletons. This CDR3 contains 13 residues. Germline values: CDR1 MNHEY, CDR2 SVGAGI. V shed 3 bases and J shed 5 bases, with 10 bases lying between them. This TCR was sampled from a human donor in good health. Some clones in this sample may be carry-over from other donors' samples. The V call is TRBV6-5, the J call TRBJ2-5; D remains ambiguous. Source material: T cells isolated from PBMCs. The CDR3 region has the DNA TGTGCCAGCAGTTATAACGTGGAGGAGACCCAGTACTTC. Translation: CASSYNVEETQYF.